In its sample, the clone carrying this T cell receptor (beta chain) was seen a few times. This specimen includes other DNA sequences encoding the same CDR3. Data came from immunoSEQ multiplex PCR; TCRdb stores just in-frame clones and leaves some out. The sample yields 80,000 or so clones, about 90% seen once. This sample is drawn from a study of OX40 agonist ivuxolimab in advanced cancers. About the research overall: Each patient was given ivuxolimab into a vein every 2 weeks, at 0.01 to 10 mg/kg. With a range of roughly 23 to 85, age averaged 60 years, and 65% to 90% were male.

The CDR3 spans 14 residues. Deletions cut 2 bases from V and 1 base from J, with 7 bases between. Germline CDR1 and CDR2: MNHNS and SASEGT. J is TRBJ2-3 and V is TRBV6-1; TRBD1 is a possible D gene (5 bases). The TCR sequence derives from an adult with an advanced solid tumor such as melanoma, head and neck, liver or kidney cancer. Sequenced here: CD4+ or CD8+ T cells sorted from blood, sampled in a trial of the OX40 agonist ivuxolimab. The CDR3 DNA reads TGTGCCAGCAGTGAAAGGGGTGGCACAGATACGCAGTATTTT. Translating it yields CASSERGGTDTQYF.